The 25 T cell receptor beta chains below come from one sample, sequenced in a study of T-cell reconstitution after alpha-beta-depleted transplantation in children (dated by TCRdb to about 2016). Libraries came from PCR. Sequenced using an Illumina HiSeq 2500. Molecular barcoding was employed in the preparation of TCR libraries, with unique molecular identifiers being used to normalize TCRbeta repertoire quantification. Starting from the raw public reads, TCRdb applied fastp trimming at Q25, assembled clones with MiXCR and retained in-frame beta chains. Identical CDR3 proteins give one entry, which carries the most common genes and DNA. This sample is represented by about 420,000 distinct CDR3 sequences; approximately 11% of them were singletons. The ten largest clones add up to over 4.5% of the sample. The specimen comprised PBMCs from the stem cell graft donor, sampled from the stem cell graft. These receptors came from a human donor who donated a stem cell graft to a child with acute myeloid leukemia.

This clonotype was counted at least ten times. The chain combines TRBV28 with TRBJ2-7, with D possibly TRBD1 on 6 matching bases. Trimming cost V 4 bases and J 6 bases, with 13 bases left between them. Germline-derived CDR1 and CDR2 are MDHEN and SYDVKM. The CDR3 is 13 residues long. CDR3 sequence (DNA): TGTGCCAGCAGTTCAGGACAGCACGGCGAGCAGTACTTC. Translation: CASSSGQHGEQYF.

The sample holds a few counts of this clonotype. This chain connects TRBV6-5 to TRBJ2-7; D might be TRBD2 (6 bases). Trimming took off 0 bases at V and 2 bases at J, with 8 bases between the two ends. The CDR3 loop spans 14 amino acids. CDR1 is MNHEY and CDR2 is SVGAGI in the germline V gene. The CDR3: CASSYSAGPYEQYF. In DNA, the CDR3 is TGTGCCAGCAGTTACTCCGCGGGACCCTACGAGCAGTACTTC.

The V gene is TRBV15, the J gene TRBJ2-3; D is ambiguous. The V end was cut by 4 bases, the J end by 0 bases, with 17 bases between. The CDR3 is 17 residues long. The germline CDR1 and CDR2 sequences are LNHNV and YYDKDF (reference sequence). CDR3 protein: CATSIPAGRGSTDTQYF. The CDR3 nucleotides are TGTGCCACCAGCATCCCCGCCGGGCGCGGAAGCACAGATACGCAGTATTTT.

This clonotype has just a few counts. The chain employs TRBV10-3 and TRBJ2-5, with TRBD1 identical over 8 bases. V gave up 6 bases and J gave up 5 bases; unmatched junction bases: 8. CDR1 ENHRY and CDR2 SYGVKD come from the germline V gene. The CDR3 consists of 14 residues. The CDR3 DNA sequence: TGTGCCATCAGCCTCAGGGGGCGACAGGAGACCCAGTACTTC. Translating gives CAISLRGRQETQYF.

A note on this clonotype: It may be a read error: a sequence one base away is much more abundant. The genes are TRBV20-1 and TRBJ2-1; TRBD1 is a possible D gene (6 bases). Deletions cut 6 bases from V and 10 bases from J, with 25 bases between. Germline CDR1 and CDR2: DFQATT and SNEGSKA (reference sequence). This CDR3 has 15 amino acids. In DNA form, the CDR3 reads TGCAGTGCCACCCGGACAGCGCAACAGTCCAAGGAGCAGTTCTTC. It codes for CSATRTAQQSKEQFF.

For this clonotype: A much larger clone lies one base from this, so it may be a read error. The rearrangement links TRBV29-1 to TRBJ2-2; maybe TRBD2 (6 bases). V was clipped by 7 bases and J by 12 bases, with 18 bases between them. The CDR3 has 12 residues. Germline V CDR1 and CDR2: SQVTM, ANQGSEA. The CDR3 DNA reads TGCAGCGCGTTTGGGGGGAGAGGGCAGCTGTTTTTT. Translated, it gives CSAFGGRGQLFF.

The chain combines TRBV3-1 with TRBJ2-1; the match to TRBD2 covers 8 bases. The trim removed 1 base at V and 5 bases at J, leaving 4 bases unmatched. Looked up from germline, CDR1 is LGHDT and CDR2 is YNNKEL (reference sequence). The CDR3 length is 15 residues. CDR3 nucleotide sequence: TGTGCCAGCAGCCAAGCCGGGACTAGAGACAATGAGCAGTTCTTC. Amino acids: CASSQAGTRDNEQFF.

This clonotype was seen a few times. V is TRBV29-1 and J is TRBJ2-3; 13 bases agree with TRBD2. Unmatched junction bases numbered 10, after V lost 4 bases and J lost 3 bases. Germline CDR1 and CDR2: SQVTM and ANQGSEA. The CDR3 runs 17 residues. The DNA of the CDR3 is TGCAGCGTTGCCTTCCCTGGACTAGCGGGAGTTACAGATACGCAGTATTTT. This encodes CSVAFPGLAGVTDTQYF.

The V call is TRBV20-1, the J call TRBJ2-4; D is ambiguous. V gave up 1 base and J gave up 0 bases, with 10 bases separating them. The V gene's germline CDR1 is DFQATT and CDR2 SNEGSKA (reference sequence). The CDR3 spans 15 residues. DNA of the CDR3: TGCAGTGCTAGAGTGGCCAACCGAGCCAAAAACATTCAGTACTTC. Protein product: CSARVANRAKNIQYF.

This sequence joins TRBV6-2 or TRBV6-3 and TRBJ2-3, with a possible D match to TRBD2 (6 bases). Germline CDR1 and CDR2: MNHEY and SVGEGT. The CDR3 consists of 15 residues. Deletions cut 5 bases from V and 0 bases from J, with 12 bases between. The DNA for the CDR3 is TGTGCCAGCAGTCCCGGGGGAGGAAGCACAGATACGCAGTATTTT. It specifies CASSPGGGSTDTQYF.

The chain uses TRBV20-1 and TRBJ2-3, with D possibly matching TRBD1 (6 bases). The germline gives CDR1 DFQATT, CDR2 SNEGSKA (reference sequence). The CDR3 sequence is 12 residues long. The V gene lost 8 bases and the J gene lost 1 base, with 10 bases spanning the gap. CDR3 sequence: CSSGVGTDTQYF. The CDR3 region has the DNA TGCAGTTCAGGGGTAGGCACAGATACGCAGTATTTT.

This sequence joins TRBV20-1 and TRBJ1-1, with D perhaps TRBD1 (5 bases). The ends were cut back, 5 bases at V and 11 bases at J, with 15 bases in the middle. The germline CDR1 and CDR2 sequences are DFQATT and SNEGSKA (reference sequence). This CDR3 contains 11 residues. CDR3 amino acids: CSARGALHAFF. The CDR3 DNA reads TGCAGTGCTCGGGGCGCGTTGCATGCTTTCTTT.

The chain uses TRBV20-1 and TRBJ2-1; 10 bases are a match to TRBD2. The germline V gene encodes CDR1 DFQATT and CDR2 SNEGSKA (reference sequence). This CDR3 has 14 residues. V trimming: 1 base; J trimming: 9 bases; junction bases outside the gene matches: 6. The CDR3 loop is CSARALAGKGEQFF. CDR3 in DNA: TGCAGTGCTAGAGCACTAGCGGGAAAAGGTGAGCAGTTCTTC.

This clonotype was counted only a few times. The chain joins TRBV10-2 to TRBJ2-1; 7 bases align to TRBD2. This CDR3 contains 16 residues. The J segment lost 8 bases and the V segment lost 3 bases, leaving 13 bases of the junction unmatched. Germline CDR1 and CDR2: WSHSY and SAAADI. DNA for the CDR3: TGCGCCAGCAGTGACTTCCAGGGAGGGAATATCGATGAGCAGTTCTTC. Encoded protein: CASSDFQGGNIDEQFF.

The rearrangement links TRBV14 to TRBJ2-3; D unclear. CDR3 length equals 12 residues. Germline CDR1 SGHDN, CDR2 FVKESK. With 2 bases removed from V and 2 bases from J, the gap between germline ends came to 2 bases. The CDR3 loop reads CASSQYTDTQYF. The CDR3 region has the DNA TGTGCCAGCAGCCAATACACAGATACGCAGTATTTT.

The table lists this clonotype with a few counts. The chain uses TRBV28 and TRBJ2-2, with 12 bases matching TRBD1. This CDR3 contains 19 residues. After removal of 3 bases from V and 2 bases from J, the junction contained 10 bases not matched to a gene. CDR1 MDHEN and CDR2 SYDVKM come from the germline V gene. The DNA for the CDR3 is TGTGCCAGCAGTTTTAAATGGGACAGGGGGCTGTACAACACCGGGGAGCTGTTTTTT. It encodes CASSFKWDRGLYNTGELFF.

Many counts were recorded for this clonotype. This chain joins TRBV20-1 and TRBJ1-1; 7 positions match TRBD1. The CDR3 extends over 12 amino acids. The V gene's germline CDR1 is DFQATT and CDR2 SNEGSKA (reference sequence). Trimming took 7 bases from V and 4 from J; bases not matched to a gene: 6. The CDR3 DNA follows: TGCAGTGTCCAGGGGGATAGCACTGAAGCTTTCTTT. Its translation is CSVQGDSTEAFF.

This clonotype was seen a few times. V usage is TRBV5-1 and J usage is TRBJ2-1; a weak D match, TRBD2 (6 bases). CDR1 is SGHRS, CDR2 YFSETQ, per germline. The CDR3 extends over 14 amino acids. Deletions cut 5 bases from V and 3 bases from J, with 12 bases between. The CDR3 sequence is CASRPRERYNEQFF. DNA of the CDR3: TGCGCCAGCAGGCCCCGGGAGCGCTACAATGAGCAGTTCTTC.

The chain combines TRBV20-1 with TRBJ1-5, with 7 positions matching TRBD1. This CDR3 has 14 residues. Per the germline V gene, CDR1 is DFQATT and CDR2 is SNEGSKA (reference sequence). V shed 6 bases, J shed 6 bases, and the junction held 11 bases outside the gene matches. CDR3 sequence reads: CSAGQGVGTQPQHF. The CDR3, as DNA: TGCAGTGCCGGCCAGGGGGTCGGCACTCAGCCCCAGCATTTT.

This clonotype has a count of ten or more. Written as DNA, the CDR3 is TGTGCCAGCAGCCAAGATCTTGCCACAGATACGCAGTATTTT. This translates into CASSQDLATDTQYF. J is TRBJ2-3 and V is TRBV4-2; D uncertain. The V end was cut by 0 bases, the J end by 2 bases, with 6 bases between. CDR1 and CDR2 from the germline V gene are LGHNA and YNFKEQ. CDR3 length equals 14 residues.

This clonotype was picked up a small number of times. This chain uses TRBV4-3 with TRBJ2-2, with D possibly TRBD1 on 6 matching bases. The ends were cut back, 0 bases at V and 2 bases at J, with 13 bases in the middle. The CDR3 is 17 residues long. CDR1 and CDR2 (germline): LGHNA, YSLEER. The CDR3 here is CASSQDLTGINTGELFF. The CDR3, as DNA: TGCGCCAGCAGCCAAGACCTTACAGGGATAAACACCGGGGAGCTGTTTTTT.

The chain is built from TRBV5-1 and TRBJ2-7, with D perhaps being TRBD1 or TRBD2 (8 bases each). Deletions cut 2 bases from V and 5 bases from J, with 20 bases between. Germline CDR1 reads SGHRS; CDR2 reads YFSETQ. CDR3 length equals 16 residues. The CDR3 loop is CASSFISGTGNHEQYF. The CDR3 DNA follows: TGCGCCAGCAGCTTCATTAGCGGGACAGGTAATCACGAGCAGTACTTC.

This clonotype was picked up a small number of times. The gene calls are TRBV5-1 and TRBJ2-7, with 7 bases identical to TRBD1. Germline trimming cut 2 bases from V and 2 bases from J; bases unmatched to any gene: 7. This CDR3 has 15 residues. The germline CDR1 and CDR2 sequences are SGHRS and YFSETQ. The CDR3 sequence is CASSFTAQGPYEQYF. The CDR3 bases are TGCGCCAGCAGCTTTACGGCACAGGGGCCCTACGAGCAGTACTTC.

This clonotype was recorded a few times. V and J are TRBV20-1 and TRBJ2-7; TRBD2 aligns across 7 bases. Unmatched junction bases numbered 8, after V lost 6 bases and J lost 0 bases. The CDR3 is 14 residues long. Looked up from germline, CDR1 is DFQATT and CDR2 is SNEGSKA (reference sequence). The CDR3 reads CSARSGQSSYEQYF. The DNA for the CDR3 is TGCAGTGCACGTAGCGGGCAGAGCTCCTACGAGCAGTACTTC.

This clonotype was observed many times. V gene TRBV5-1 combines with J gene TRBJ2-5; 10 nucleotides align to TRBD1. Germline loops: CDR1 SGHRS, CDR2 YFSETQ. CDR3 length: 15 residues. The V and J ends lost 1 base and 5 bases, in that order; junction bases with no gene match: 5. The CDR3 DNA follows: TGCGCCAGCAGCTTGAGGACAGGGGGAGGGGAGACCCAGTACTTC. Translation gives CASSLRTGGGETQYF.